This note documents a single T cell receptor beta chain sequence. This record belongs to a study of monozygotic twins with inflammatory bowel disease. There were around 3.5 ug of total RNA used for each TCR library. Each CDR3 protein gets one entry in TCRdb, which reprocessed the 5' RACE reads and gives no DNA. The sample's table shows roughly 320,000 distinct CDR3 sequences. CDR3 length: 14 amino acids. CDR1 and CDR2 (germline): SEHNR, FQNEAQ (reference sequence). The TCR originated in a human donor with ulcerative colitis or Crohn's disease, or a healthy co-twin of an affected twin (not recorded which). The sequenced sample was blood. V usage is TRBV7-9 and J usage is TRBJ2-3; TCRdb names TRBD1, which stays unverified in the absence of DNA. CDR3 sequence reads: CASSSQDLTDTQYF. The full variable domain, rest sourced from reference TRBV7-9 and TRBJ2-3, is DTGVSQNPRHKITKRGQNVTFRCDPISEHNRLYWYRQTLGQGPEFLTYFQNEAQLEKSRLLSDRFSAERPKGSFSTLEIQRTEQGDSAMYLCASSSQDLTDTQYFGPGTRLTVL.